What follows are 29 T cell receptor beta chains derived from one specimen sequenced in a study of blood T cell repertoires in COVID-19. The table came from immunoSEQ multiplex PCR; TCRdb's copy has only in-frame clones and leaves some out. The sample contains about 57,000 clones, 79% of which appear only once. The sample taken for sequencing was peripheral blood. These receptors all stem from a human donor in a cohort sampled during active COVID-19.

The chain has TRBV2 and TRBJ2-1; D unresolved. The CDR3 covers 15 residues. Per the germline V gene, CDR1 is SNHLY and CDR2 is FYNNEI. V was pared by 3 bases and J by 4 bases, with 13 bases between. The CDR3 sequence is CASSDRSRDYNEQFF. The CDR3 DNA follows: TGTGCCAGCAGTGATCGGTCTAGAGATTACAATGAGCAGTTCTTC.

This chain uses TRBV7-9 with TRBJ2-1; 15 bases match TRBD2. V dropped 4 bases and J dropped 8; count of bases not matched to a gene: 3. The V gene's germline CDR1 is SEHNR and CDR2 FQNEAQ (reference sequence). The CDR3 has 15 amino acids. The CDR3 DNA is TGTGCCAGCAGCTCTAGGACTAGCGGGAGGGATGAGCAGTTCTTC. Its protein is CASSSRTSGRDEQFF.

The chain has TRBV5-1 and TRBJ1-1, with D possibly being TRBD1 (5 bases). The germline gives CDR1 SGHRS, CDR2 YFSETQ. The CDR3 extends over 15 amino acids. V lost 4 bases, J lost 5 bases, and 18 bases lay in between. In DNA, the CDR3 is TGCGCCAGCAGCCCAAATCCGACAGTAGATACTGAAGCTTTCTTT. This codes for CASSPNPTVDTEAFF.

CDR3 DNA: TGCAGCGTTGATCCTAGCGGGACCCGTCAGCAGTACTTC. This sequence encodes CSVDPSGTRQQYF. This sequence joins TRBV29-1 and TRBJ2-7; TRBD2 matches at 9 bases. The CDR3 length is 13 residues. With 3 bases clipped from V and 8 bases from J, the junction kept 8 bases outside the gene matches. The germline V gene encodes CDR1 SQVTM and CDR2 ANQGSEA.

V gene TRBV7-9 combines with J gene TRBJ2-3; 7 bases match TRBD2. The CDR3 consists of 14 residues. Germline loops: CDR1 SEHNR, CDR2 FQNEAQ (reference sequence). Trimming took 5 bases from V and 1 from J; bases not matched to a gene: 3. CDR3 sequence (DNA): TGTGCCAGCAGCAAGGGGAGGGGCACAGATACGCAGTATTTT. This gives the protein CASSKGRGTDTQYF.

This clone was detected only once. The chain joins TRBV7-9 to TRBJ2-7; the D gene is possibly TRBD2 (5 bases). The germline V gene has CDR1 SEHNR and CDR2 FQNEAQ (reference sequence). The germline V and J ends were trimmed by 9 bases and 4 bases, with 10 bases remaining between them. This CDR3 spans 11 amino acids. The CDR3 region has the DNA TGTGCCAGTGCTCGGGGATACGAGCAGTACTTC. Residues: CASARGYEQYF. Variable domain in full (rest from reference TRBV7-9 and TRBJ2-7): DTGVSQNPRHKITKRGQNVTFRCDPISEHNRLYWYRQTLGQGPEFLTYFQNEAQLEKSRLLSDRFSAERPKGSFSTLEIQRTEQGDSAMYLCASARGYEQYFGPGTRLTVT.

The genes are TRBV11-2 and TRBJ2-5; TRBD2 agrees at 11 bases. The V gene's germline CDR1 is SGHAT and CDR2 FQNNGV. The J segment lost 5 bases and the V segment lost 1 base, leaving 12 bases of the junction unmatched. The CDR3 contains 18 residues. DNA for the CDR3: TGTGCCAGCAGCTTAGGGGACCTAGCGGGAGGCCGAATGGAGACCCAGTACTTC. Translating it yields CASSLGDLAGGRMETQYF.

The gene calls are TRBV28 and TRBJ2-3, with no clear D. This CDR3 region has 14 residues. Trimming removed 3 bases from V and 0 bases from J, with 7 bases in between. CDR1 and CDR2 from the germline V gene are MDHEN and SYDVKM. The CDR3 sequence is CASSLVTSTDTQYF. CDR3 nucleotides: TGTGCCAGCAGTTTGGTGACTAGCACAGATACGCAGTATTTT. Looking up the rest from reference TRBV28 and TRBJ2-3 gives the full variable domain: DVKVTQSSRYLVKRTGEKVFLECVQDMDHENMFWYRQDPGLGLRLIYFSYDVKMKEKGDIPEGYSVSREKKERFSLILESASTNQTSMYLCASSLVTSTDTQYFGPGTRLTVL.

The chain joins TRBV30 to TRBJ2-1, with 10 bases lining up with TRBD1. The length of the CDR3 is 16 residues. V shed 2 bases, J shed 4 bases, and the junction held 8 bases outside the gene matches. Per germline, CDR1 GTSNPN and CDR2 SVGIG (reference sequence). This CDR3 is CAWSIRQGALYNEQFF. CDR3 in DNA: TGTGCCTGGAGTATACGACAGGGGGCGCTGTACAATGAGCAGTTCTTC.

J is TRBJ1-2 and V is TRBV29-1; 7 bases are a match to TRBD1. CDR3 size: 11 residues. V lost 6 bases and J lost 6; bases outside the gene matches: 4. Looked up from germline, CDR1 is SQVTM and CDR2 is ANQGSEA. This CDR3 is CSVVGTDGYTF. Written as DNA, the CDR3 is TGCAGCGTCGTCGGGACAGATGGCTACACCTTC.

The chain joins TRBV11-2 to TRBJ1-2; TRBD1 might be the D (5 bases). The CDR3 has 16 residues. V shed 3 bases and J shed 8 bases, with 22 bases lying between them. Looked up from germline, CDR1 is SGHAT and CDR2 is FQNNGV. In DNA form, the CDR3 reads TGTGCCAGCAGCTTTGGGTCGCTTGTCAGGGTTAGCGGCTACACCTTC. Its translation: CASSFGSLVRVSGYTF.

This chain joins TRBV28 and TRBJ1-2; 8 bases are a match to TRBD1. CDR1 is MDHEN, CDR2 SYDVKM, per germline. CDR3 length equals 14 residues. V trimming: 4 bases; J trimming: 3 bases; junction bases outside the gene matches: 4. CDR3 bases: TGTGCCAGCAGTTCAGGGGGCTACGACTATGGCTACACCTTC. Translated: CASSSGGYDYGYTF.

This clone was counted between two and nine times. The CDR3 DNA reads as TGCGCCAGCAGCCAAGGACAGCGGGGGTACTATGGCTACACCTTC. It specifies CASSQGQRGYYGYTF. The chain uses TRBV4-3 and TRBJ1-2; TRBD1 is a possible D gene (5 bases). This CDR3 is built from 15 residues. CDR1 and CDR2 (germline): LGHNA, YSLEER. V shed 1 base and J shed 3 bases, with 12 bases lying between them.

The chain links TRBV5-8 to TRBJ1-2, with unresolved D. V was cut by 10 bases and J by 8 bases, with 12 bases left in between. Germline CDR1 is SGHTS and CDR2 is YDEGEE. The CDR3 has 10 amino acids. The CDR3 bases are TGTGCCCCTGCACGGTACGGCTACACCTTC. Translating gives CAPARYGYTF. Based on the CDR3 plus reference TRBV5-8 and TRBJ1-2, the full variable domain is EAGVTQSPTHLIKTRGQQATLRCSPISGHTSVYWYQQALGLGLQFLLWYDEGEERNRGNFPPRFSGRQFPNYSSELNVNALELEDSALYLCAPARYGYTFGSGTRLTVV.

The J gene is TRBJ2-7, the V gene TRBV15, with 9 bases that match TRBD2. The CDR3 spans 15 residues. Germline values: CDR1 LNHNV, CDR2 YYDKDF (reference sequence). V lost 0 bases and J lost 6; bases outside the gene matches: 6. CDR3 sequence (DNA): TGTGCCACCAGCAGAGATCTGGCGGGAGGGGGCGAGCAGTACTTC. Encoded protein: CATSRDLAGGGEQYF.

The chain recombines TRBV25-1 with TRBJ1-5; a weak D match, TRBD1 (5 bases). The CDR3 spans 15 residues. Trimming left V 4 bases short and J 2 bases short, with 12 bases between. CDR1 and CDR2 (germline): MGHDK, SYGVNS. The CDR3 DNA is TGTGCCAGCAGTGCCCGGGGGGGAGGCAATCAGCCCCAGCATTTT. Residues: CASSARGGGNQPQHF. The full variable domain, rest sourced from reference TRBV25-1 and TRBJ1-5, is EADIYQTPRYLVIGTGKKITLECSQTMGHDKMYWYQQDPGMELHLIHYSYGVNSTEKGDLSSESTVSRIRTEHFPLTLESARPSHTSQYLCASSARGGGNQPQHFGDGTRLSIL.

The rearrangement uses TRBV9 and TRBJ2-3; D gene unclear. Deletions cut 0 bases from V and 4 bases from J, with 12 bases between. This CDR3 is 15 amino acids long. From germline, CDR1 is SGDLS and CDR2 YYNGEE. DNA for the CDR3: TGTGCCAGCAGCGTAGATACCCGGTTTGCAGATACGCAGTATTTT. This codes for CASSVDTRFADTQYF.

This clone was detected a few times. This chain links TRBV7-2 with TRBJ2-3, with TRBD1 matching 7 bases. CDR1 and CDR2 from the germline V gene are SGHTA and FQGNSA. Trimming at V came to 5 bases and at J to 2 bases, leaving 13 bases not matched to a gene. The CDR3 length is 17 residues. The CDR3 loop reads CASSPDVTGPYTDTQYF. CDR3 nucleotide sequence: TGTGCCAGCAGCCCGGACGTGACAGGGCCGTACACAGATACGCAGTATTTT.

The CDR3 here is CASSSLQGKAFF. CDR3 coding DNA: TGTGCCAGCAGTTCACTTCAGGGAAAAGCTTTCTTT. The V and J genes are TRBV12-3 or TRBV12-4 and TRBJ1-1; tentatively, D is TRBD1 (5 bases). V was clipped by 4 bases and J by 9 bases, with 12 bases between them. The CDR3 totals 12 residues.

The rearrangement uses TRBV6-5 and TRBJ2-7; the match to TRBD2 covers 8 bases. Germline V gives CDR1 MNHEY, CDR2 SVGAGI. The CDR3 loop spans 14 amino acids. V lost 10 bases and J lost 5; bases outside the gene matches: 13. This chain's CDR3 is CATKRGPQGHEQYF. In nucleotides, the CDR3 is TGTGCCACAAAGCGGGGGCCTCAGGGTCACGAGCAGTACTTC.

This rearrangement joins TRBV9 to TRBJ2-1; perhaps TRBD2 as D (5 bases). V was shortened by 0 bases and J by 12 bases, with 16 bases between the two germline ends. CDR1 and CDR2 from the germline V gene are SGDLS and YYNGEE. This CDR3 comprises 14 residues. CDR3 protein: CASSVGGDGMRQFF. DNA of the CDR3: TGTGCCAGCAGCGTAGGGGGAGACGGAATGAGGCAGTTCTTC.

The chain links TRBV10-3 to TRBJ1-4, with a weak D call TRBD1 (6 bases). Germline loops: CDR1 ENHRY, CDR2 SYGVKD. The CDR3 length is 15 residues. Trimming removed 3 bases from V and 4 bases from J, with 12 bases in between. The CDR3 sequence is CAISDPTGLNEKLFF. CDR3 bases: TGTGCCATCAGTGACCCCACAGGGCTTAATGAAAAACTGTTTTTT.

This clone has more than one count but fewer than ten. CDR3: CASSSIGTSGRLYNEQFF. Written as DNA, the CDR3 is TGTGCCAGCAGTTCCATCGGGACTAGCGGCCGTCTCTACAATGAGCAGTTCTTC. The chain links TRBV27 to TRBJ2-1, with 11 nucleotides matching TRBD2. V lost 4 bases to trimming and J lost 3 bases; unmatched junction nucleotides: 11. This CDR3 has 18 residues. Germline CDR1 reads MNHEY; CDR2 reads SMNVEV (reference sequence).

The chain uses TRBV6-6 and TRBJ1-1, with D possibly TRBD1 on 6 matching bases. The germline V gene encodes CDR1 MNHNY and CDR2 SVGAGI (reference sequence). The CDR3 sequence is 16 residues long. V was cut by 10 bases and J by 0 bases, with 21 bases left in between. Here the CDR3 reads CATRGGPRAVNTEAFF. CDR3 in DNA: TGTGCCACCCGGGGGGGGCCAAGGGCGGTGAACACTGAAGCTTTCTTT.

This chain joins TRBV19 and TRBJ1-4, with TRBD1 matching 7 bases. This CDR3 comprises 16 residues. Germline loops: CDR1 LNHDA, CDR2 SQIVND (reference sequence). J gave up 8 bases and V 5 bases, and 14 bases lay outside the gene matches. CDR3 in amino acids: CASSPGSGGLKEKLFF. For the CDR3, the DNA is TGTGCCAGTAGTCCGGGTTCAGGGGGGCTGAAGGAAAAACTGTTTTTT.

This chain links TRBV5-4 with TRBJ2-7, with D tentatively TRBD1 (6 bases). Trimming removed 3 bases from V and 2 bases from J, with 18 bases in between. Germline CDR1 SGHNT, CDR2 YYREEE (reference sequence). CDR3 size: 16 residues. CDR3 sequence reads: CASSSTRDTSTYEQYF. CDR3 sequence (DNA): TGTGCCAGCAGCTCGACCCGGGACACCTCAACCTACGAGCAGTACTTC.

The chain has TRBV4-2 and TRBJ2-1; TRBD1 is a possible D gene (6 bases). Germline values: CDR1 LGHNA, CDR2 YNFKEQ. The V and J ends lost 5 bases and 6 bases respectively, with 17 bases between them. This CDR3 contains 15 residues. The CDR3 nucleotides read TGTGCCAGCAGCGTTCGGACAGCGATTTCCAATGAGCAGTTCTTC. Its protein product is CASSVRTAISNEQFF.

The chain has TRBV7-9 and TRBJ1-1, with no clear D. From germline, CDR1 is SEHNR and CDR2 FQNEAQ (reference sequence). CDR3 length: 14 residues. The V end lost 1 base, the J end lost 6 bases, and 12 bases lay between the germline ends. In nucleotides, the CDR3 is TGTGCCAGCAGCTTAGGGGCGGGGAGGGCTGAAGCTTTCTTT. Translating gives CASSLGAGRAEAFF.

The rearrangement uses TRBV19 and TRBJ2-5; 8 bases agree with TRBD2. The length of the CDR3 is 16 residues. The germline gives CDR1 LNHDA, CDR2 SQIVND (reference sequence). V lost 6 bases, J lost 5 bases, and 14 bases stayed unmatched. CDR3: CASRGELGGAGETQYF. The CDR3 coding sequence is TGTGCCAGTAGAGGGGAACTCGGGGGGGCCGGGGAGACCCAGTACTTC.